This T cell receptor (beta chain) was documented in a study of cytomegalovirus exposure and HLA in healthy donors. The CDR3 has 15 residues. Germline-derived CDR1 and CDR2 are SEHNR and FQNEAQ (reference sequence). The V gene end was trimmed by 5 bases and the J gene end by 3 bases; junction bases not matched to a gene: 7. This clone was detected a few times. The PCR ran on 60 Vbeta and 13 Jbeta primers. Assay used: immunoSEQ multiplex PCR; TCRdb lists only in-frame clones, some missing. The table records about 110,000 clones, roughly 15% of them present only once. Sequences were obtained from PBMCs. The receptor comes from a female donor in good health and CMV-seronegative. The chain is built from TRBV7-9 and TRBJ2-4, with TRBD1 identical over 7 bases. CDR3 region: CASSRTPGGKNIQYF. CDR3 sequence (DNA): TGTGCCAGCAGCCGAACCCCAGGGGGCAAAAACATTCAGTACTTC. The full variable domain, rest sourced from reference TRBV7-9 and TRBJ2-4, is DTGVSQNPRHKITKRGQNVTFRCDPISEHNRLYWYRQTLGQGPEFLTYFQNEAQLEKSRLLSDRFSAERPKGSFSTLEIQRTEQGDSAMYLCASSRTPGGKNIQYFGAGTRLSVL.